This record looks at one T cell receptor beta chain sequence and its context. What this receptor recognizes is not known. No qualities accompany the bases; no much larger clone lies one base away. Only healthy Caucasian donors were included. The twin cohort consisted of three pairs of female monozygotic twins, all aged roughly 18 to 29 years. CD4+ and CD8+ T cell populations were isolated with positive isolation kits from Invitrogen. These data are taken from a study of identical twins listed by TCRdb under 2016. A note on the overall study: To test whether fetal clonotypes persist, this study deep-sequenced TCR alpha and beta repertoires from monozygotic twins, from unrelated adults of various ages, and from cord blood. To rule out contamination, the twin experiments were replicated at different times with different library preparation protocols. What the research found in general, with its limitations: Because the same donors could not be followed over many years, conclusions were based on cross-sectional statistical analysis. In monozygotic twins, out-of-frame TCR alpha sharing was systematically underestimated by recombination models, although the models agreed with sharing between unrelated individuals. Abundant cord blood beta clonotypes carried fewer insertions; young adult naive repertoires showed a weaker similar trend, while memory repertoires showed none. In beta out-of-frame sequences, excess twin sharing was weaker, because having fewer shared sequences lowered the signal-to-noise ratio. Compared with coincidental sharing between unrelated individuals, an excess of low generation-probability sequences was observed among out-of-frame TCR alpha sequences shared between twins. Invariant T cells such as MAIT and iNKT could partly confound zero-insertion analyses, although diverse VJ usage argued against such confounding for most clonotypes.

Preparation of the library involved 5' RACE. TCRdb shows the sequencer as Illumina HiSeq 2000. Template switching introduced a universal primer binding site; the final cDNA contained a unique molecular identifier, enabling accurate counting of TCR cDNA molecules. Specific primers in the conserved constant-segment region were used to synthesize first-strand cDNA for the TCR alpha and beta chains. To control for contamination, every cDNA library carried two barcodes: a SMART-Mk sample barcode plus Illumina barcodes. TruSeq adapter sequences, together with Illumina sample barcodes, were added in two successive PCR steps. TCR alpha and beta cDNA libraries were sequenced on the Illumina HiSeq platform with custom primers. The original pipeline was this. MiGEC processed the raw reads to extract unique molecular identifiers, while MiXCR was used to determine the CDR3 positions. For each individual, recombination models were inferred using an EM algorithm with the repgenHMM and IGoR tools. The analysis of shared clonotypes was done with the tcR package in R, with sharing normalized by the product of cloneset sizes. Out-of-frame nonproductive sequences were analyzed to study raw recombination free of thymic and clonal selection effects. TCRdb trimmed public reads at Q25 via fastp, called clones via MiXCR and kept in-frame beta chains. When rows share a CDR3 protein, they turn into one entry using the most common DNA and genes. TCRdb's processing, not the authors' own work, is the source of the V and J calls. The table for this sample lists 500,000 to 600,000 distinct CDR3 sequences; 22% of them were counted only once. Of the sample, roughly 0.91% is held by the ten largest clones.

The data were also submitted as part of a second study, on T cells expressing NK-cell markers. The second study's paper adds: Three sorted T-cell subsets (CD3+CD56+NKG2C+, CD3+CD56+NKG2C- and CD3+CD56-NKG2C+) from roughly 8 donors had their TCR beta-chain repertoires profiled. Of the eight sequenced donors, seven were found to be HCMV-seropositive and one was found to be HCMV-seronegative. To restrict sorting to alphabetaTCR-expressing T cells, an anti-gammadeltaTCR antibody was added in several experiments. For roughly six donors, the dominant CD3+CD56+NKG2C+ clonotypes were among the top 10 CD8+ clonotypes and accounted for roughly 1.0-8% of CD8+ T cells. Those dominant clonotypes were again the most abundant among CD3+CD56-NKG2C+ cells in a handful of donors, at roughly 25-60.1%. Whether the expanded NKG2C-expressing T cell clones were specific for HCMV antigens remained unclear. All eight donors whose samples were sequenced were randomly selected healthy volunteers, three of them men and five women. HCMV serostatus was determined by detecting HCMV-specific IgG in serum with a commercial ELISA kit. MIGEC was used to demultiplex reads and group the reads by UMI, and MiTCR was used to assemble and quantify clonotypes. To exclude erroneous sequences, any TCR cDNA sequence not supported by at least two reads was discarded. Downstream repertoire analysis used the tcR package, and clonotypes were matched across fractions by CDR3 nucleotide sequence plus V segment. VDJmatch was used to annotate antigen specificity against VDJdb, with one amino acid substitution allowed in CDR3.

The sample consisted of CD4+ T cells sorted from blood. The origin of this receptor is a woman under 30 in good health.

The sequence in DNA is TGTGCCAGCAGCCCCCCGGGCCATGGCTACACCTTC. This sequence encodes CASSPPGHGYTF. The rearrangement combines TRBV3-1 with TRBJ1-2, with no reliable assignment of the D segment. The germline V gene (reference sequence) specifies LGHDT as CDR1 and YNNKEL as CDR2. Trimming removed 4 bases from V and 6 bases from J, leaving 9 bases between the germline ends. The CDR3 numbers 12 residues from cysteine through phenylalanine. Left in the record is the CDR3 DNA by itself, 36 bases read in frame from the first base.